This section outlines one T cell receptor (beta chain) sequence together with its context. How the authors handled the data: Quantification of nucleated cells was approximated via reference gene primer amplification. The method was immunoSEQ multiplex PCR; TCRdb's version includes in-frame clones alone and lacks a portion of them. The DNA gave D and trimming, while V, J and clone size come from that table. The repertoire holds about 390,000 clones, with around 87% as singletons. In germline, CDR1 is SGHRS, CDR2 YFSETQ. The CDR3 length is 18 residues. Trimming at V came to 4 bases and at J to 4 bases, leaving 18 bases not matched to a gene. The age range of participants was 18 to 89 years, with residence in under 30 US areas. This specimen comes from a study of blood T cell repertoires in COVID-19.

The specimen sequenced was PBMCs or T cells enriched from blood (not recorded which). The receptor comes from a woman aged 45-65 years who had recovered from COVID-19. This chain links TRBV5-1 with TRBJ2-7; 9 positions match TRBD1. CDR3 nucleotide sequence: TGCGCCAGCAGCCCGCGGGCCGCCACAGGGGGCTATAGGTACGAGCAGTACTTC. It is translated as CASSPRAATGGYRYEQYF.